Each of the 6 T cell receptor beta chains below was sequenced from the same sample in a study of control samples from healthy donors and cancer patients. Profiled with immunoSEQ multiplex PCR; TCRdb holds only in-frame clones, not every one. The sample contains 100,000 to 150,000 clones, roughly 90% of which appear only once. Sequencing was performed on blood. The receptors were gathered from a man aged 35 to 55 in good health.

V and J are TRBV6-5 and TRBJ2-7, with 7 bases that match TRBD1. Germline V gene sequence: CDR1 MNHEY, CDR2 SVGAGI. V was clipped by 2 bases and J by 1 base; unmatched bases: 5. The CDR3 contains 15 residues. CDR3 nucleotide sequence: TGTGCCAGCAGTTACACTGGGACAGTATCCTACGAGCAGTACTTC. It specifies CASSYTGTVSYEQYF.

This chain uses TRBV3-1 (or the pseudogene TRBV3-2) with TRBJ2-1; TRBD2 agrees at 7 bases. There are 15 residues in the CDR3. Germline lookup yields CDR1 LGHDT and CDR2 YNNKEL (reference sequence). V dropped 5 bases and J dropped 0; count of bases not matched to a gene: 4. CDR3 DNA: TGTGCCAGCAGCTCGCGGGAGAGCTCCTACAATGAGCAGTTCTTC. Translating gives CASSSRESSYNEQFF.

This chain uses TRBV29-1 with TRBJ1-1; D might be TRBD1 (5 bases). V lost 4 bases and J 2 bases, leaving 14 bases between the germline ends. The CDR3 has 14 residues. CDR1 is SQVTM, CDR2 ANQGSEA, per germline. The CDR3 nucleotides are TGCAGCGTTGTTCTAAGGGGCCGAAACACTGAAGCTTTCTTT. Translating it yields CSVVLRGRNTEAFF.

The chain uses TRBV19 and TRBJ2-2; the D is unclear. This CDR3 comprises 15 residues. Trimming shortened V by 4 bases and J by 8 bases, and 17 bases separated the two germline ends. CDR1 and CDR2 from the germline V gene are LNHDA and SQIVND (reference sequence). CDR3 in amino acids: CASSTAEELGGELFF. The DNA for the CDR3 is TGTGCCAGTAGTACTGCCGAGGAGCTGGGGGGGGAGCTGTTTTTT.

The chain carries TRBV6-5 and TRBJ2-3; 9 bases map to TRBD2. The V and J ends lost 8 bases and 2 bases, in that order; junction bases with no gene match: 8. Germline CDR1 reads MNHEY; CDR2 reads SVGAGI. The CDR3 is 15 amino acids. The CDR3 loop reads CASFLAGANTDTQYF. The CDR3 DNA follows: TGTGCCAGCTTTTTAGCGGGGGCCAACACAGATACGCAGTATTTT.

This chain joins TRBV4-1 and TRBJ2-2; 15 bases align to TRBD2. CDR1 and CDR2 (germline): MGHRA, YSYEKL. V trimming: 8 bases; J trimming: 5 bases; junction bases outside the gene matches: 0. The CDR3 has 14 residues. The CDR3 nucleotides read TGCGCCAGCGGACTAGCGGGGGGGACCGGGGAGCTGTTTTTT. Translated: CASGLAGGTGELFF.